This T cell receptor beta chain was found in a study of T-cell reconstitution after alpha-beta-depleted transplantation in children. As it was prepared, the TCRbeta library received unique molecular identifiers. TCRdb reprocessed the PCR reads with MiXCR, giving one entry per CDR3 protein. This sample has hundreds of thousands of distinct CDR3 sequences; roughly 15% occur once, and the top ten carry approximately 1%. In this sample, this clonotype turned up many times. Germline V lookup: CDR1 SEHNR, CDR2 FQNEAQ (reference sequence). J gave up 7 bases and V 3 bases, and 3 bases lay outside the gene matches. The CDR3 totals 13 residues.

Source: PBMCs from the stem cell graft donor, taken from the stem cell graft. The rearrangement joins TRBV7-9 to TRBJ1-2, with 9 positions matching TRBD1. This receptor was obtained from a human donor who donated a stem cell graft to a child with acute myeloid leukemia. The CDR3 DNA follows: TGTGCCAGCAGCTTCCGGGACAGGGTTGGCTACACCTTC. This gives the protein CASSFRDRVGYTF.